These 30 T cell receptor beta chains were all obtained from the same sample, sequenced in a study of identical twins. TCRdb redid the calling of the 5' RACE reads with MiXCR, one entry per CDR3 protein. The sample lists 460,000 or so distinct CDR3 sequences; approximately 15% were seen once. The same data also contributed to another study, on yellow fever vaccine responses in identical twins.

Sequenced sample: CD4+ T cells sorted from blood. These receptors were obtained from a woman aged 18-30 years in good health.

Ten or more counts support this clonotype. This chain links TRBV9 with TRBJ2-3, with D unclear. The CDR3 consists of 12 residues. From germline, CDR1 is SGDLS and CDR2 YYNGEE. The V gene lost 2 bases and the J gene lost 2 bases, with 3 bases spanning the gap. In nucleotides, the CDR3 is TGTGCCAGCAGCGTGTACACAGATACGCAGTATTTT. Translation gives CASSVYTDTQYF.

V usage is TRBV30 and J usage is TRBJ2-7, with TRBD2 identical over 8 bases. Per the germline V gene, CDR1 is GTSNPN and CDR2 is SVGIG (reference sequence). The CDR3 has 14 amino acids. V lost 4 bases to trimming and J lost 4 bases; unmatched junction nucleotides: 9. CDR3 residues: CAWNAPAGVYEQYF. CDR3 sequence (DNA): TGTGCCTGGAATGCCCCAGCGGGAGTGTACGAGCAGTACTTC.

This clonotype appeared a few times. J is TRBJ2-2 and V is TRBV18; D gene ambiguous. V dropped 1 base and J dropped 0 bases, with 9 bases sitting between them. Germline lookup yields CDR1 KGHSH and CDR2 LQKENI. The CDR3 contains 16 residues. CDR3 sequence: CASSPQRAANTGELFF. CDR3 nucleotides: TGTGCCAGCTCACCACAGAGAGCTGCGAACACCGGGGAGCTGTTTTTT.

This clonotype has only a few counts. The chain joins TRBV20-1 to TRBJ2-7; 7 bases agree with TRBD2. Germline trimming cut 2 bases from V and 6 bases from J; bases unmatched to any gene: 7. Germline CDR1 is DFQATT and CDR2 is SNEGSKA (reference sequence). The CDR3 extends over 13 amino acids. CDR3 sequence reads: CSARPSKRGEQYF. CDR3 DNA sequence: TGCAGTGCTAGACCATCCAAGCGGGGCGAGCAGTACTTC.

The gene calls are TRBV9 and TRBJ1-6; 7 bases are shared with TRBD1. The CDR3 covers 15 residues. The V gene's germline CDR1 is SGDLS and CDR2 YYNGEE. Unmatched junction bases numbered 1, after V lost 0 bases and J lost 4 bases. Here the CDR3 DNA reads TGTGCCAGCAGCGTAGCGGGACAGTATAATTCACCCCTCCACTTT. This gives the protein CASSVAGQYNSPLHF. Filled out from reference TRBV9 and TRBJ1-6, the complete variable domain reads DSGVTQTPKHLITATGQRVTLRCSPRSGDLSVYWYQQSLDQGLQFLIQYYNGEERAKGNILERFSAQQFPDLHSELNLSSLELGDSALYFCASSVAGQYNSPLHFGNGTRLTVT.

CDR3 sequence reads: CSAEGQGITEQYF. CDR3 nucleotides: TGCAGTGCTGAAGGGCAGGGGATAACCGAGCAGTACTTC. This chain connects TRBV20-1 to TRBJ2-7; perhaps TRBD1 as D (6 bases). This CDR3 region has 13 residues. The ends were cut back, 5 bases at V and 6 bases at J, with 17 bases in the middle. The germline gives CDR1 DFQATT, CDR2 SNEGSKA (reference sequence).

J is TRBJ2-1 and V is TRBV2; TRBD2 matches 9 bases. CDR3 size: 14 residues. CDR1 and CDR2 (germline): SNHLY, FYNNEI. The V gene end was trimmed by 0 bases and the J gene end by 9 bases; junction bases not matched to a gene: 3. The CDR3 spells CASSEASREGEQFF. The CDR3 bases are TGTGCCAGCAGTGAAGCGTCGCGGGAGGGTGAGCAGTTCTTC.

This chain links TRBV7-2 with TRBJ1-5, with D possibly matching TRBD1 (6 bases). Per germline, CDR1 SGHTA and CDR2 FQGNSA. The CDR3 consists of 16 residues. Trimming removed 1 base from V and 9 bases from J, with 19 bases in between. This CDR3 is CASSLEGGPSSTPQHF. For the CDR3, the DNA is TGTGCCAGCAGCTTAGAAGGGGGGCCGAGCTCAACGCCCCAGCATTTT.

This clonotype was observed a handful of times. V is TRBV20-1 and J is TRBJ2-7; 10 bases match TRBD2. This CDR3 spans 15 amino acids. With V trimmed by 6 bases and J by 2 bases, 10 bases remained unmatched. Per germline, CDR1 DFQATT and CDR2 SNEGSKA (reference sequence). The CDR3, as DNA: TGCAGTGCGGCACCCCTAGCGGGAGCGACCTACGAGCAGTACTTC. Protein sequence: CSAAPLAGATYEQYF.

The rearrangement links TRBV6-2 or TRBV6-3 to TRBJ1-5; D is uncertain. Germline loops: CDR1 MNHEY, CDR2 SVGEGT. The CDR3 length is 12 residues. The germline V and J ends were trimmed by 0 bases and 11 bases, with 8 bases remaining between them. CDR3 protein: CASSYSKVTQHF. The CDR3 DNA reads TGTGCCAGCAGTTACTCGAAGGTAACCCAGCATTTT.

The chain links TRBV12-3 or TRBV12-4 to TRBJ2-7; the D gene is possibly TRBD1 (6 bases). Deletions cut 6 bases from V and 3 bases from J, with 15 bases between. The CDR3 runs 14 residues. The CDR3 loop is CASRLQGNSYEQYF. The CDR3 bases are TGTGCCAGCAGACTCCAGGGGAATAGCTACGAGCAGTACTTC.

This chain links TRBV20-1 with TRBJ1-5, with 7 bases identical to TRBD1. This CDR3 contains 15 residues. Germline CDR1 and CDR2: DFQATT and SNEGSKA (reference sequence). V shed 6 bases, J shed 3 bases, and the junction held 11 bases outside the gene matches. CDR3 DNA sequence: TGCAGTGCCGGGACGACAGGGAGTAACAATCAGCCCCAGCATTTT. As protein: CSAGTTGSNNQPQHF.

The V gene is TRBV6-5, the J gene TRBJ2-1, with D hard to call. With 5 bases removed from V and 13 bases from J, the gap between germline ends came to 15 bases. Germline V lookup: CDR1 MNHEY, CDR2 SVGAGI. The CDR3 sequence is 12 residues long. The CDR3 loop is CASSLDPGTQFF. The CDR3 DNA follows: TGTGCCAGCAGTCTTGACCCAGGCACCCAGTTCTTC.

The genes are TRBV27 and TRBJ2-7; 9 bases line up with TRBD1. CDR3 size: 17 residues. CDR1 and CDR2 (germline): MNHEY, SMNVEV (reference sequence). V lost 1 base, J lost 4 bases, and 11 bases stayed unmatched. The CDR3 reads CASSLLPVGDRVYEQYF. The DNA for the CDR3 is TGTGCCAGCAGTTTATTACCCGTGGGGGACAGGGTGTACGAGCAGTACTTC.

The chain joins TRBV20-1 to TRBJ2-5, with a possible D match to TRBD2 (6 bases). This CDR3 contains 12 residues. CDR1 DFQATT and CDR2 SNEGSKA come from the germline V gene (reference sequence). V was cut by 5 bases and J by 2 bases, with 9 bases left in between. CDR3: CSAASVQETQYF. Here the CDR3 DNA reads TGCAGTGCTGCTAGCGTACAAGAGACCCAGTACTTC.

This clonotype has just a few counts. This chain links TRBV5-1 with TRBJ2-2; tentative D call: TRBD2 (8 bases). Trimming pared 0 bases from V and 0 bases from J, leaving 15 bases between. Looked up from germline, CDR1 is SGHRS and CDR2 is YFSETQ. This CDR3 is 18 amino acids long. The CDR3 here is CASSLGRQGLANTGELFF. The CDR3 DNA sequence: TGCGCCAGCAGCTTGGGGAGACAGGGACTAGCGAACACCGGGGAGCTGTTTTTT. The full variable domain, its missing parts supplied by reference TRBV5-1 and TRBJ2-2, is KAGVTQTPRYLIKTRGQQVTLSCSPISGHRSVSWYQQTPGQGLQFLFEYFSETQRNKGNFPGRFSGRQFSNSRSEMNVSTLELGDSALYLCASSLGRQGLANTGELFFGEGSRLTVL.

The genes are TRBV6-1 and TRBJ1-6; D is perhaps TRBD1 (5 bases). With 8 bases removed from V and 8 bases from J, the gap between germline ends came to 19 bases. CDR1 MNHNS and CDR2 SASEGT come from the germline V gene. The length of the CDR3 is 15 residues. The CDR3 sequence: CASSRGGATDSPLHF. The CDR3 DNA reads TGTGCCAGCTCAAGGGGCGGTGCAACGGATTCACCCCTCCACTTT.

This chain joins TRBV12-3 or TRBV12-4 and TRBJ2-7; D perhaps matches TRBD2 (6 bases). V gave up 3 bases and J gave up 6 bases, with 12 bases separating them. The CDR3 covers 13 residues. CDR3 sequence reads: CASSFVLAFEQYF. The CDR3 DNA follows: TGTGCCAGCAGTTTCGTACTAGCTTTCGAGCAGTACTTC.

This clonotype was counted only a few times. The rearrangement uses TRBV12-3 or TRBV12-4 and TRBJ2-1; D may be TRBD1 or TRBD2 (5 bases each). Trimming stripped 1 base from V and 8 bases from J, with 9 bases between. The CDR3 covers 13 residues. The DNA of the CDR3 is TGTGCCAGCAGTTTAGTGGGGACGGATGAGCAGTTCTTC. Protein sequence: CASSLVGTDEQFF.

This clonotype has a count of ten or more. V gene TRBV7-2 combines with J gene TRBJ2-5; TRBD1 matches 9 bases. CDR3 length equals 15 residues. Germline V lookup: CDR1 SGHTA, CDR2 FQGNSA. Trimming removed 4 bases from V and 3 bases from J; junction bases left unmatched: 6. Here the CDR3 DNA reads TGTGCCAGCAGCTCTCTGGGACAGGGCGAAGAGACCCAGTACTTC. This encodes CASSSLGQGEETQYF.

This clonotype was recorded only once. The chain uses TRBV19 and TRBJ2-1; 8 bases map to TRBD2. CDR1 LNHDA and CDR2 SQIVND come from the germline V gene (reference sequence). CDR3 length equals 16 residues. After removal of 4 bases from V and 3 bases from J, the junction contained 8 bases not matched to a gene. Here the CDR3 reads CASSTSGSADYNEQFF. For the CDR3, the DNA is TGTGCCAGTAGTACCAGCGGGAGTGCTGACTACAATGAGCAGTTCTTC.

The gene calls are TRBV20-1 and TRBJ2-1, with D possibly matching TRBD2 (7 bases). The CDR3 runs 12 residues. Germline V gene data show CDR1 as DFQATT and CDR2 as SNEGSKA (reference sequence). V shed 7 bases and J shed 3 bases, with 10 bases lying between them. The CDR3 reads CSVRGLYNEQFF. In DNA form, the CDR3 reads TGCAGTGTGCGGGGGCTCTACAATGAGCAGTTCTTC.

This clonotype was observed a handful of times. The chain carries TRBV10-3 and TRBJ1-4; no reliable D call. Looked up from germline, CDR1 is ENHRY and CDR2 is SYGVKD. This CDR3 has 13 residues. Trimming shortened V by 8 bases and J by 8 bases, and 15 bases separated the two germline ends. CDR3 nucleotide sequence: TGTGCCATCGGGATATTGCTGGGGGAAAAACTGTTTTTT. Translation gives CAIGILLGEKLFF.

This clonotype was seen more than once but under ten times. Here the CDR3 reads CSVKSGTGTNTGELFF. CDR3 sequence (DNA): TGCAGCGTCAAATCCGGGACAGGGACGAACACCGGGGAGCTGTTTTTT. V and J are TRBV29-1 and TRBJ2-2; 9 bases are a match to TRBD1. CDR1 and CDR2 (germline): SQVTM, ANQGSEA. With V trimmed by 6 bases and J by 0 bases, 8 bases remained unmatched. The CDR3 is 16 residues long.

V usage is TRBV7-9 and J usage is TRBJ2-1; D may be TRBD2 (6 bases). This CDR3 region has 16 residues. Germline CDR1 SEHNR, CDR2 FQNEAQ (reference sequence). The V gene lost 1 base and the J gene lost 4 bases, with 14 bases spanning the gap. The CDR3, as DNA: TGTGCCAGCAGCTTAGGGAGGGGTCTAACATACAATGAGCAGTTCTTC. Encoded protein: CASSLGRGLTYNEQFF.

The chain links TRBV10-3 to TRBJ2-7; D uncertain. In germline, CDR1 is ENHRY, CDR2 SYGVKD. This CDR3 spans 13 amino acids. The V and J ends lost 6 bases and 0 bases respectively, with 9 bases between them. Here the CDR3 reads CAIRDLNSYEQYF. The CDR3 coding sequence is TGTGCCATCAGAGACTTGAACTCCTACGAGCAGTACTTC.

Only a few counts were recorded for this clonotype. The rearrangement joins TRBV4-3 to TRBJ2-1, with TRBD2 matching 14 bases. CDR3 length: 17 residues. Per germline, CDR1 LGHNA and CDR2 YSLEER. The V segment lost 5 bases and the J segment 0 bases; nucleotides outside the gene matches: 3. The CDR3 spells CASSSTSGRASYNEQFF. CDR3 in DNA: TGCGCCAGCAGCTCGACTAGCGGGAGGGCCTCCTACAATGAGCAGTTCTTC.

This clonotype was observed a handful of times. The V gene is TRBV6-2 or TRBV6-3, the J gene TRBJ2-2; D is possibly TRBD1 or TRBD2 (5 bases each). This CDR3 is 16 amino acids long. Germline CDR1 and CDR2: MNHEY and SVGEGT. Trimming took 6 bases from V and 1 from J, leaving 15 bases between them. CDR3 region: CASSNPGTGNTGELFF. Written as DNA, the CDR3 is TGTGCCAGCAGCAATCCTGGGACGGGGAACACCGGGGAGCTGTTTTTT.

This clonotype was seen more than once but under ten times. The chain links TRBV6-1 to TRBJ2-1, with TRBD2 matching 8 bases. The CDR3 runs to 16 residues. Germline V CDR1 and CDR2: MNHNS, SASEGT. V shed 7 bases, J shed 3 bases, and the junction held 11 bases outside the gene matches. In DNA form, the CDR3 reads TGTGCCAGCATACCCCTTCGAGCGGGAGACTACAATGAGCAGTTCTTC. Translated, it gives CASIPLRAGDYNEQFF.

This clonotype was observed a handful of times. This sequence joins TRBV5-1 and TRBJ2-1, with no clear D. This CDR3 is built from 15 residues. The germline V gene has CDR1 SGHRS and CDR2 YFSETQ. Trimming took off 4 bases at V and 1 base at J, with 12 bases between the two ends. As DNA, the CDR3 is TGCGCCAGCAGCCCGCGACTCACTTCCTACAATGAGCAGTTCTTC. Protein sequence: CASSPRLTSYNEQFF.